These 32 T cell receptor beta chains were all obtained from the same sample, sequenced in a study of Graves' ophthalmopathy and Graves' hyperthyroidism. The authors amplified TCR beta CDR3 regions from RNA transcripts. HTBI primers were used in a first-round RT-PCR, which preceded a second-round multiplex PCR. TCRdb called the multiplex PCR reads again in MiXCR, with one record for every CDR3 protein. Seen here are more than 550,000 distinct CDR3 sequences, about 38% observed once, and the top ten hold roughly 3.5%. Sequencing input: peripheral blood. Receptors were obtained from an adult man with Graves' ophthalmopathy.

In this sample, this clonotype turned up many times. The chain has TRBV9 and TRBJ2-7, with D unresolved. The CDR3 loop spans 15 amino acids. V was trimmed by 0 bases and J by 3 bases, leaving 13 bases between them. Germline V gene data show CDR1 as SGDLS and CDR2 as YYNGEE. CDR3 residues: CASSVDALEGYEQYF. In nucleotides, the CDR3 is TGTGCCAGCAGCGTAGATGCTTTGGAAGGCTACGAGCAGTACTTC.

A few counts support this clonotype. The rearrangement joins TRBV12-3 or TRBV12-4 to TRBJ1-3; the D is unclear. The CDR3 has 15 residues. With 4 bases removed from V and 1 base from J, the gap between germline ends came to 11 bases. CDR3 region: CASSSTVGSGNTIYF. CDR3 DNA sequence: TGTGCCAGCAGTTCGACTGTTGGGTCTGGAAACACCATATATTTT.

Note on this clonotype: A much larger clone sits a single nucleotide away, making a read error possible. The CDR3 DNA follows: TGTGCCAGCAGCAATAACCGGGACAGGGAATACGAGCAGTACTTC. Translation gives CASSNNRDREYEQYF. This chain connects TRBV7-2 to TRBJ2-7; 9 bases fit TRBD1. CDR3 length equals 15 residues. CDR1 and CDR2 from the germline V gene are SGHTA and FQGNSA. V was pared by 5 bases and J by 4 bases, with 9 bases of the junction left unmatched.

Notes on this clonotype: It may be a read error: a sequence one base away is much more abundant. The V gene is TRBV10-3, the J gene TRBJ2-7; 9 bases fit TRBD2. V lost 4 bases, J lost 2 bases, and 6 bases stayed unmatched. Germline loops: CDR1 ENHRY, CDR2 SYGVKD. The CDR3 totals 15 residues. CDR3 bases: TGTGCCATCAGTGGGGCTAGCGGGAAGGCCTACGAGCAGTACTTC. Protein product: CAISGASGKAYEQYF.

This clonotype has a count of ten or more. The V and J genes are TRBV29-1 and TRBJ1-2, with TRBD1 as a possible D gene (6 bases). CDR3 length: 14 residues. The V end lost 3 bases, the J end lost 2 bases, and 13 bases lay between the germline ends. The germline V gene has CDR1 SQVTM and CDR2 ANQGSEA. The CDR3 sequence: CSVEQGKMNYGYTF. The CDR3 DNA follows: TGCAGCGTTGAGCAGGGGAAGATGAACTATGGCTACACCTTC.

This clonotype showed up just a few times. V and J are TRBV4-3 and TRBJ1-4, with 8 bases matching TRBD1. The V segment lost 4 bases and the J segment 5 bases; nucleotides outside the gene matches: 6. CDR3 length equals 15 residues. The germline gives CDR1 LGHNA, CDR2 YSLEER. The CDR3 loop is CASSRNGQGNEKLFF. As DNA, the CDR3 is TGCGCCAGCAGCCGGAACGGACAGGGAAATGAAAAACTGTTTTTT.

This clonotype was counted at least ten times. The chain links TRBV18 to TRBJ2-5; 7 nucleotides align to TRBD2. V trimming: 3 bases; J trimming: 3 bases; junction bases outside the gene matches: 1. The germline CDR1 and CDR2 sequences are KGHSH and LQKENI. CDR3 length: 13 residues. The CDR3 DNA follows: TGTGCCAGCTCACCGAGCGGGGAAGAGACCCAGTACTTC. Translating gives CASSPSGEETQYF.

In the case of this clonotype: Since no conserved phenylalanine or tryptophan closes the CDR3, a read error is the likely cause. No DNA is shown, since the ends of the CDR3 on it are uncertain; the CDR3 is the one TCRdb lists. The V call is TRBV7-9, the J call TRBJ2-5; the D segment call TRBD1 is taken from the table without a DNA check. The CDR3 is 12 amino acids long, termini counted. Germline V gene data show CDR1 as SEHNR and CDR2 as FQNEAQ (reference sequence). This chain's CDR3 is CASTWTGTRLNV.

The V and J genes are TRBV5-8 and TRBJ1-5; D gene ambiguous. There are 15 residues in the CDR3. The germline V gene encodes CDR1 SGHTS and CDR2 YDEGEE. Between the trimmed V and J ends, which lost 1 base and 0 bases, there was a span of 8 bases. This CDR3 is CASSLTGVSNQPQHF. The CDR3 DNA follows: TGTGCCAGCAGCTTGACCGGGGTTAGCAATCAGCCCCAGCATTTT.

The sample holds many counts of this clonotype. This CDR3 reads CATSDHVGQPQHF. DNA for the CDR3: TGTGCCACCAGTGATCACGTGGGTCAGCCCCAGCATTTT. This rearrangement joins TRBV24-1 to TRBJ1-5; D gene uncertain. Germline V gene data show CDR1 as KGHDR and CDR2 as SFDVKD. With 3 bases removed from V and 6 bases from J, the gap between germline ends came to 8 bases. This CDR3 is 13 amino acids long.

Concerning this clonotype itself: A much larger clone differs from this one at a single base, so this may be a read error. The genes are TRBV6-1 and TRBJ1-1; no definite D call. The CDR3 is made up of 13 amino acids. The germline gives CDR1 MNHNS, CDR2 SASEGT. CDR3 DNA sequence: TGTGCCATCAGTGGTGTGGTAGGGTCTGAAGCTTTCTTT. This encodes CAISGVVGSEAFF.

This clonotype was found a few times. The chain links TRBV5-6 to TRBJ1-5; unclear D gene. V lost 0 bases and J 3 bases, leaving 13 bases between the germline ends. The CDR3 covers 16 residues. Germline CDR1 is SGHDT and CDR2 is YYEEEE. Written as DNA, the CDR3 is TGTGCCAGCAGCTTGGCCTCGGGCAGACACAATCAGCCCCAGCATTTT. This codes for CASSLASGRHNQPQHF.

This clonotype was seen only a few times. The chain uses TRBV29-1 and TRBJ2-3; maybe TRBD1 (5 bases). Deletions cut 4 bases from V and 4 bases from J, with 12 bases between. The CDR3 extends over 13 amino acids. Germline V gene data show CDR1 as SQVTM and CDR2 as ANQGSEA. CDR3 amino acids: CSVGFQGADTQYF. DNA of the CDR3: TGCAGCGTTGGATTTCAGGGTGCAGATACGCAGTATTTT.

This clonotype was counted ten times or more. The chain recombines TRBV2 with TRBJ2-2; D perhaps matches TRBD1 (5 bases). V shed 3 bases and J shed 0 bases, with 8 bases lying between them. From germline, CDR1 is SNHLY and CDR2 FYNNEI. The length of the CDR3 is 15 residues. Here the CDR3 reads CASSDVGPNTGELFF. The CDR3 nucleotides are TGTGCCAGCAGTGACGTGGGGCCGAACACCGGGGAGCTGTTTTTT.

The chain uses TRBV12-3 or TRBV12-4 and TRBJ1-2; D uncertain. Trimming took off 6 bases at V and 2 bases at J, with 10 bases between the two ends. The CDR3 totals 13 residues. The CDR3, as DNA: TGTGCCAGCAGATCCCAGGAGAACTATGGCTACACCTTC. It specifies CASRSQENYGYTF.

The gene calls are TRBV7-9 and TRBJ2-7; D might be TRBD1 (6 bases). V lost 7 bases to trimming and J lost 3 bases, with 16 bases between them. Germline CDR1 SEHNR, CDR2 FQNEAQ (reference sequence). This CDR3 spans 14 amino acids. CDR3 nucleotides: TGTGCCAGCACCCTCACAGGGCGTCTCTACGAGCAGTACTTC. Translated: CASTLTGRLYEQYF.

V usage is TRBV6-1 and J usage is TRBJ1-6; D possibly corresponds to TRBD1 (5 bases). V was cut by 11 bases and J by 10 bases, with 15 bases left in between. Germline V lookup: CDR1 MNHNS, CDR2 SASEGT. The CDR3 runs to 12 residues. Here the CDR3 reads CAAARVRSPLHF. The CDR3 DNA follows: TGTGCCGCCGCCAGGGTACGATCACCCCTCCACTTT.

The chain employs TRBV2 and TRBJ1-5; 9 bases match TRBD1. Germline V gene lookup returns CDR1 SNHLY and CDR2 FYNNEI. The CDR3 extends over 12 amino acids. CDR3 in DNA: TGTGCGCGGACAGGGGTGCTTCAGCCCCAGCATTTT. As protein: CARTGVLQPQHF.

The CDR3 bases are TGCAGCGCAAAGGGGGGGAACGAGCAGTACTTC. It encodes CSAKGGNEQYF. The chain employs TRBV29-1 and TRBJ2-7; tentative D call: TRBD2 (7 bases). The V and J ends lost 7 bases and 5 bases respectively, with 12 bases between them. Germline lookup yields CDR1 SQVTM and CDR2 ANQGSEA. This CDR3 spans 11 amino acids.

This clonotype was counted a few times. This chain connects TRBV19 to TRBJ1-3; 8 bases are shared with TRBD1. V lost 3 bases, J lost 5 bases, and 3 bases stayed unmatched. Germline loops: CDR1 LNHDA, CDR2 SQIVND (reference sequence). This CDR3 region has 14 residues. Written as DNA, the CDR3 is TGTGCCAGTAGTATGCGACAGGGGAGAAACACCATATATTTT. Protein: CASSMRQGRNTIYF.

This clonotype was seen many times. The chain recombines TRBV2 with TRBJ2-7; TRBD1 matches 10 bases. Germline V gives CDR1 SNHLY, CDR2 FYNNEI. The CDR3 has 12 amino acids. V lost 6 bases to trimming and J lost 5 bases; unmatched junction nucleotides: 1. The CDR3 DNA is TGTGCCAGCAGGGGGACAGGGGACGAGCAGTACTTC. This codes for CASRGTGDEQYF.

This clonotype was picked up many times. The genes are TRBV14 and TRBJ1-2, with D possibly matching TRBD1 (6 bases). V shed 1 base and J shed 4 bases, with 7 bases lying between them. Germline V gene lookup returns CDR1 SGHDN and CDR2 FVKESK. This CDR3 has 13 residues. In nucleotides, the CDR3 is TGTGCCAGCAGCCAAGTGGGGGCCTATGGCTACACCTTC. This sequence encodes CASSQVGAYGYTF.

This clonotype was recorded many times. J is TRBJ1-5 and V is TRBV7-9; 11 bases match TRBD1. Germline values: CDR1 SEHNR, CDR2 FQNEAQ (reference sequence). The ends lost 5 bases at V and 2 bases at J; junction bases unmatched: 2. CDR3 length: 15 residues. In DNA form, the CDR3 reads TGTGCCAGCAGCGGGGGACAGGGGGGCAATCAGCCCCAGCATTTT. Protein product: CASSGGQGGNQPQHF.

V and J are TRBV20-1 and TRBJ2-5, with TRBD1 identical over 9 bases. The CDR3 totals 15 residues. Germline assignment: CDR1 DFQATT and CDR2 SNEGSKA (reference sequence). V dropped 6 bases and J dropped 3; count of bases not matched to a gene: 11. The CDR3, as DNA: TGCAGTGCCGACAGACGGGGACAGGGCAAAGAGACCCAGTACTTC. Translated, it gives CSADRRGQGKETQYF.

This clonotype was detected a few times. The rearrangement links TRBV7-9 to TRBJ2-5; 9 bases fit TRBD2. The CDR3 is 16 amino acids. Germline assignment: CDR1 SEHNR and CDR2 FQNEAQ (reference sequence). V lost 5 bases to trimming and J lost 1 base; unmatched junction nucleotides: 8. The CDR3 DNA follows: TGTGCCAGCAGCGTATACGGGACTAGCTTCCAAGAGACCCAGTACTTC. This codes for CASSVYGTSFQETQYF.

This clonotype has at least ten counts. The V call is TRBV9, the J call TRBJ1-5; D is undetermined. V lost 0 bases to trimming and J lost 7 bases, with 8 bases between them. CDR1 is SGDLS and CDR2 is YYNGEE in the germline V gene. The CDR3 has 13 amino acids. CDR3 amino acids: CASSVAVGQPQHF. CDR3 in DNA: TGTGCCAGCAGCGTAGCCGTGGGGCAGCCCCAGCATTTT.

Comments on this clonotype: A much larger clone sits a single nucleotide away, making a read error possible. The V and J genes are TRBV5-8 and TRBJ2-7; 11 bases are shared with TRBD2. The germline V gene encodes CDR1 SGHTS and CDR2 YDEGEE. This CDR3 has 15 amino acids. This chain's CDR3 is CASSLGGLAADERYF. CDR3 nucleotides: TGTGCCAGCAGCTTGGGGGGACTAGCGGCCGACGAGCGGTACTTC.

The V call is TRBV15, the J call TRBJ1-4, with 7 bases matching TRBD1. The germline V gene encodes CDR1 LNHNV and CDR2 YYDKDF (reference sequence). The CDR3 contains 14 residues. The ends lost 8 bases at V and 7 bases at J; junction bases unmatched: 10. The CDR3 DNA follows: TGTGCCACCCCGGCTAGACAGGGCGGTGAAAAACTGTTTTTT. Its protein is CATPARQGGEKLFF.

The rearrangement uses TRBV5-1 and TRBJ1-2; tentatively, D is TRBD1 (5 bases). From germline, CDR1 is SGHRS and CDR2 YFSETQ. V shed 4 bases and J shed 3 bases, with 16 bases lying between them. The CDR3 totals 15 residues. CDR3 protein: CASSPGLLRDYGYTF. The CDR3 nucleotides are TGCGCCAGCAGCCCGGGACTCCTCCGGGACTATGGCTACACCTTC.

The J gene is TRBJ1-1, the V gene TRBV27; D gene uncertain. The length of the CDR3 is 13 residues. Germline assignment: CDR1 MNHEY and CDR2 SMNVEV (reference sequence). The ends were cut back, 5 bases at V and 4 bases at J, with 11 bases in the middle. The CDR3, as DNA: TGTGCCAGCAGTCCAACATCGAGCACTGAAGCTTTCTTT. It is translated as CASSPTSSTEAFF.

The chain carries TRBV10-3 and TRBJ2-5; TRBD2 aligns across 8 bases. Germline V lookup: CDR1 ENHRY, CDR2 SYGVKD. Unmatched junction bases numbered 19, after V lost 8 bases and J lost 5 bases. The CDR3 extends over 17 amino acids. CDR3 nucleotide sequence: TGTGCCATCGGCGAGGGTTTAAGCGGGGGTCCAATGGAGACCCAGTACTTC. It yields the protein CAIGEGLSGGPMETQYF.

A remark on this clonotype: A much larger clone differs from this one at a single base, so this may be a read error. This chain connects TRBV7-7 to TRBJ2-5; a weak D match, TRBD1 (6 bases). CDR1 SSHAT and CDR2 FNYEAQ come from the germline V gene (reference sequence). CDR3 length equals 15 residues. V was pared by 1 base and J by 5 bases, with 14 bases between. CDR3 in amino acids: CASSLGVRGSETQYF. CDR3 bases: TGTGCCAGCAGCTTAGGGGTCAGGGGATCGGAGACCCAGTACTTC.